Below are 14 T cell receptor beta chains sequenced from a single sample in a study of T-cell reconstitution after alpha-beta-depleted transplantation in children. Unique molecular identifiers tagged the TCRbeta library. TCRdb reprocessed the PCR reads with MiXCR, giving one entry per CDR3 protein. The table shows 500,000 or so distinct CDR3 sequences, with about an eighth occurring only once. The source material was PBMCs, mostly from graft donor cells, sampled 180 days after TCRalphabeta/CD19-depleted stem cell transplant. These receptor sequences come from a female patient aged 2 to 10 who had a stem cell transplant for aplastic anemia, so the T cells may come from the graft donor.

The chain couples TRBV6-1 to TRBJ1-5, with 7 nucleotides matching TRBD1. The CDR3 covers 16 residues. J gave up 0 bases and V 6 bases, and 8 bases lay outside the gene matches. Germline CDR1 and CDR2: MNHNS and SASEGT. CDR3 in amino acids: CASRLRQGSSNQPQHF. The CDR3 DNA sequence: TGTGCCAGCAGGCTAAGACAGGGTTCTAGCAATCAGCCCCAGCATTTT.

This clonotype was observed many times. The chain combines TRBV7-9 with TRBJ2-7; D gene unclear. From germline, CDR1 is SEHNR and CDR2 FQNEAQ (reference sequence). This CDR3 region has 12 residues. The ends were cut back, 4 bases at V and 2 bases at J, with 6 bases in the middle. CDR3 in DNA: TGTGCCAGCAGCTATGGGACCTACGAGCAGTACGTC. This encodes CASSYGTYEQYV.

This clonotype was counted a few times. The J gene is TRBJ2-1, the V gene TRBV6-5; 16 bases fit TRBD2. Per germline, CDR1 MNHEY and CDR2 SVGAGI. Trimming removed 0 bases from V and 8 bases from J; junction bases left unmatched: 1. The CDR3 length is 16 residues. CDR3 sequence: CASSYSGLAGGDEQFF. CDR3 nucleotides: TGTGCCAGCAGTTACTCGGGACTAGCGGGAGGGGATGAGCAGTTCTTC.

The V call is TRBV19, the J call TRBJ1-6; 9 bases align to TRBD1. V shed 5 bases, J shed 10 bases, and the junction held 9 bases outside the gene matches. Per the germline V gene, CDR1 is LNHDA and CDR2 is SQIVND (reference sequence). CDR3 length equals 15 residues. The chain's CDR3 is CASSPTGTGFSPLHF. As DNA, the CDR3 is TGTGCCAGTAGTCCGACCGGGACAGGGTTCTCACCCCTCCACTTT.

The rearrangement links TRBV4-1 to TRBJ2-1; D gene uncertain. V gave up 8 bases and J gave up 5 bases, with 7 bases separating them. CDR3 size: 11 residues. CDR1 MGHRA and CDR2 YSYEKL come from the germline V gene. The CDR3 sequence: CASWANNEQFF. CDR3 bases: TGCGCCAGCTGGGCAAACAATGAGCAGTTCTTC.

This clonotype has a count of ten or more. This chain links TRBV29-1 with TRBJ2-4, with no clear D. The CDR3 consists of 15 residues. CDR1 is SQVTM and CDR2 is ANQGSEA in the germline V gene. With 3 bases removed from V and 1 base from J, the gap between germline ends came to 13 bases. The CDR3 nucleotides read TGCAGCGTTGATGGGGAACTCCACGCCAAAAACATTCAGTACTTC. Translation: CSVDGELHAKNIQYF.

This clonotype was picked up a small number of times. As DNA, the CDR3 is TGCGCCAGCAGCCCTATGACTAGCCGCTACGAGCAGTACTTC. Translated, it gives CASSPMTSRYEQYF. The chain employs TRBV5-1 and TRBJ2-7; TRBD2 agrees at 7 bases. Germline CDR1 reads SGHRS; CDR2 reads YFSETQ. The junction had 7 bases not matched to a gene; V was cut back by 4 bases and J by 3 bases. This CDR3 has 14 residues.

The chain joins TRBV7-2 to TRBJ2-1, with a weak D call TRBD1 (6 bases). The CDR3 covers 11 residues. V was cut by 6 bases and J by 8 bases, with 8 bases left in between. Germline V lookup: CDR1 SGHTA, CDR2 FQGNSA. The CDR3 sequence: CASSDRYEQFF. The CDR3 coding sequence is TGTGCCAGCAGTGACAGGTATGAGCAGTTCTTC.

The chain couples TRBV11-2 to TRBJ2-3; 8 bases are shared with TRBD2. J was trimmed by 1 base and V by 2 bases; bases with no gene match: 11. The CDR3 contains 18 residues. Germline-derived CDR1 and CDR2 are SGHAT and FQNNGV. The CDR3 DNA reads TGTGCCAGCAGCTTAATAGCGGGAACCTGGGGCCGCACAGATACGCAGTATTTT. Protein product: CASSLIAGTWGRTDTQYF.

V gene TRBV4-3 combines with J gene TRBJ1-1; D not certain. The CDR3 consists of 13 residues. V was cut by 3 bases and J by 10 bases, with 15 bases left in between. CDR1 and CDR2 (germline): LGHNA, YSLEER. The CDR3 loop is CASSHAADGRAFF. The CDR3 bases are TGCGCCAGCAGCCATGCCGCGGACGGCCGAGCTTTCTTT.

Here the CDR3 reads CASSARKTEETQYF. The CDR3 DNA reads as TGTGCCAGCAGCGCGCGGAAGACCGAAGAGACCCAGTACTTC. V is TRBV4-2 and J is TRBJ2-5; D gene unclear. Germline V gene data show CDR1 as LGHNA and CDR2 as YNFKEQ. The CDR3 covers 14 residues. Trimming took 5 bases from V and 3 from J, leaving 13 bases between them.

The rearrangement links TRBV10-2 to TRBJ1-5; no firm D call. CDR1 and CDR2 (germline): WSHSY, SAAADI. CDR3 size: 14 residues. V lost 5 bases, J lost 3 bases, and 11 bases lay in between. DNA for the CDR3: TGCGCCAGCAGTATATCCAGCCTCAATCAGCCCCAGCATTTT. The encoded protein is CASSISSLNQPQHF.

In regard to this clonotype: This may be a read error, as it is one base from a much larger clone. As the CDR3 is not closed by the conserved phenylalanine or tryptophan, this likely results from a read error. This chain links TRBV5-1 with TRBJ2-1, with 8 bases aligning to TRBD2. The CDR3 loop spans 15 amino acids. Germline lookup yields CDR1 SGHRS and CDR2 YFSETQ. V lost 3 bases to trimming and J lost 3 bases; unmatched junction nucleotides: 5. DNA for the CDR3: TGCGCCAGCAGCTCCGGGGGGGGCGACTACAATGAGCAGTTCTCC. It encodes CASSSGGGDYNEQFS.

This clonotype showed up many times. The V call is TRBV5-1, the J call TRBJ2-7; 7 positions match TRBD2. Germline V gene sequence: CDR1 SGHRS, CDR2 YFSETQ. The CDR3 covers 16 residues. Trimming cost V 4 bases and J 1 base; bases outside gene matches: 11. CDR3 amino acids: CASSPASGVGSYEQYF. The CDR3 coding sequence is TGCGCCAGCAGCCCGGCCAGCGGGGTTGGGTCCTACGAGCAGTACTTC.